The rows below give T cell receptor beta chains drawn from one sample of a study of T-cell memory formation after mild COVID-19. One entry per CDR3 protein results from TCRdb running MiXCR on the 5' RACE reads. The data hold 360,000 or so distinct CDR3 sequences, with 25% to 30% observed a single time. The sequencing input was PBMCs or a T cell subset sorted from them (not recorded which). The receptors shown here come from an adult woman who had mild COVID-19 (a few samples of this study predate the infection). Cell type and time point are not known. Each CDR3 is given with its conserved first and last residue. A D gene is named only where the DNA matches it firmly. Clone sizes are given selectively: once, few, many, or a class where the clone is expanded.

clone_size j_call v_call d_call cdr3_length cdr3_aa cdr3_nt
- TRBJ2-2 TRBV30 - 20 CAWSVLNGGGLLANTGELFF TGTGCCTGGAGTGTACTCAACGGCGGGGGCCTCCTTGCGAACACCGGGGAGCTGTTTTTT
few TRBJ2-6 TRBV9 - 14 CASSVGSGANVLTF TGTGCCAGCAGCGTCGGGTCTGGGGCCAACGTCCTGACTTTC
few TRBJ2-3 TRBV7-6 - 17 CASSLFGAGAFTDTQYF TGTGCCAGCAGCTTATTTGGTGCGGGGGCATTCACAGATACGCAGTATTTT
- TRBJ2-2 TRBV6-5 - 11 CASMRAGELFF TGTGCCAGCATGAGGGCCGGGGAGCTGTTTTTT
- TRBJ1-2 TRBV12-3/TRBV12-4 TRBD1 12 CASGFRGNGYTF TGTGCCAGCGGGTTCAGGGGGAACGGCTACACCTTC
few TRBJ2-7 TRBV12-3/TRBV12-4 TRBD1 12 CASSLPGGEQYF TGTGCCAGCAGTTTACCAGGGGGCGAGCAGTACTTC
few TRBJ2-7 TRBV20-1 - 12 CSARRTEYEQYF TGCAGTGCTCGGCGGACAGAGTACGAGCAGTACTTC
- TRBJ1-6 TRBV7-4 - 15 CASRGRGPYNSPLHF TGTGCCAGTAGGGGCCGAGGTCCCTATAATTCACCCCTCCACTTT
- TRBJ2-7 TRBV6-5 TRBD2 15 CASRIQTSGGAEQYF TGTGCCAGTCGCATTCAAACTAGCGGGGGGGCCGAGCAGTACTTC
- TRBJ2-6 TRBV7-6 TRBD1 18 CASSLAAPDRAGANVLTF TGTGCCAGCAGCTTAGCGGCGCCCGACAGGGCTGGGGCCAACGTCCTGACTTTC
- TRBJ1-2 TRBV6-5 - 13 CASSYGQGGGYTF TGTGCCAGCAGTTATGGGCAGGGAGGGGGCTACACCTTC
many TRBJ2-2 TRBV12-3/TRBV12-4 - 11 CASSSLGELFF TGTGCCAGCAGTTCCCTCGGGGAGCTGTTTTTT
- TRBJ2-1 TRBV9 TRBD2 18 CASSGLGTSGRENNEQFF TGTGCCAGCAGCGGGTTAGGGACTAGCGGGAGGGAAAACAATGAGCAGTTCTTC
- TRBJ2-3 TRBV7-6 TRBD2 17 CASSLGREGSPTDTQYF TGTGCCAGCAGCTTGGGCCGGGAGGGCTCTCCCACAGATACGCAGTATTTT
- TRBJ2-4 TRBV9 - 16 CASSVDPLAPLDIQYF TGTGCCAGCAGCGTAGACCCCCTAGCCCCGCTAGACATTCAGTACTTC
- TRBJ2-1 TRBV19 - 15 CASTLRVTSRNEQFF TGTGCCAGTACCCTAAGGGTTACCTCGAGAAATGAGCAGTTCTTC
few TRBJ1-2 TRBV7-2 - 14 CASSLARSGDGYTF TGTGCCAGCAGCTTAGCGCGGTCAGGGGATGGCTACACCTTC
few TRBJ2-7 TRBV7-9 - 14 CASSPGGTVYEQYF TGTGCCAGCAGCCCGGGCGGGACAGTCTACGAGCAGTACTTC
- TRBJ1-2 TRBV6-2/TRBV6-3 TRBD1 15 CASRARGQGVNGYTF TGTGCCAGCAGGGCCCGAGGGCAGGGGGTGAATGGCTACACCTTC
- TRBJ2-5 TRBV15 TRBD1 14 CATRGTAQGETQYF TGTGCCACCAGGGGGACAGCCCAGGGAGAGACCCAGTACTTC
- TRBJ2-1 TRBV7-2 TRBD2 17 CASSGDSGGYVWNEQFF TGTGCCAGCAGCGGTGATAGCGGGGGGTATGTGTGGAATGAGCAGTTCTTC
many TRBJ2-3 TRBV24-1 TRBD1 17 CATSDGTGTSRRDTQYF TGTGCCACCAGTGATGGGACAGGGACCAGCCGCCGAGATACGCAGTATTTT
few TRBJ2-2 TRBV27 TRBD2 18 CASSTPPWRGGGTGELFF TGTGCCAGCAGTACCCCACCTTGGCGGGGGGGAGGGACCGGGGAGCTGTTTTTT
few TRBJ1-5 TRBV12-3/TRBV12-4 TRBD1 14 CASSSRTGNQPQHF TGTGCCAGCAGTTCCCGGACAGGGAATCAGCCCCAGCATTTT
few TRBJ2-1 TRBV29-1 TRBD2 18 CSVDKNSGRANSYNEQFF TGCAGCGTTGATAAGAACAGCGGGAGGGCCAACTCCTACAATGAGCAGTTCTTC
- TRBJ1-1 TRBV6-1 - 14 CASSEIQMNTEAFF TGTGCCAGCAGTGAGATACAGATGAACACTGAAGCTTTCTTT
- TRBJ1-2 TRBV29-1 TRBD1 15 CSVEERDRESYGYTF TGCAGCGTTGAAGAGCGCGACAGGGAGAGCTATGGCTACACCTTC
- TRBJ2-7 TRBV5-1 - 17 CASSLIGGGPSSYEQYF TGCGCCAGCAGCTTGATTGGAGGGGGCCCGAGCTCCTACGAGCAGTACTTC
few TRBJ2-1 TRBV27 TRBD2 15 CASQPLASGSNEQFF TGTGCCAGCCAACCCCTAGCTAGCGGGAGCAATGAGCAGTTCTTC
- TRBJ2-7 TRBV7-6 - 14 CASSSAGRAYEQYF TGTGCCAGCAGCTCCGCCGGACGAGCCTACGAGCAGTACTTC
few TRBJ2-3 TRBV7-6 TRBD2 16 CASSLEPSGVTDTQYF TGTGCCAGCAGCTTAGAACCTAGCGGAGTCACAGATACGCAGTATTTT
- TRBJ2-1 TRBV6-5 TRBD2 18 CASSGRLAGGPSYNEQFF TGTGCCAGCAGTGGTCGGCTAGCGGGAGGGCCGTCCTACAATGAGCAGTTCTTC
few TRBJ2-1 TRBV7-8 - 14 CASSLGVGTDEQFF TGTGCCAGCAGCTTAGGGGTCGGTACGGATGAGCAGTTCTTC
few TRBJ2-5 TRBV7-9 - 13 CASSWVNQETQYF TGTGCCAGCTCTTGGGTCAACCAAGAGACCCAGTACTTC
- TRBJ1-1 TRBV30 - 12 CAWSGGATEAFF TGTGCCTGGAGTGGGGGGGCAACTGAAGCTTTCTTT
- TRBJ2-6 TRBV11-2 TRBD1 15 CASGLTGAGANVLTF TGTGCCAGCGGCCTTACAGGGGCCGGGGCCAACGTCCTGACTTTC
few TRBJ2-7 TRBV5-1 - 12 CASYEVAYEQYF TGCGCCAGCTACGAGGTTGCCTACGAGCAGTACTTC
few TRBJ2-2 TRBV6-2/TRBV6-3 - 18 CASRRVEGHIQFDQELFF TGTGCCAGCAGACGAGTCGAGGGACATATTCAATTTGATCAGGAGCTGTTTTTT
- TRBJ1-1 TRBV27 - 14 CASSFGGRLTEAFF TGTGCCAGCAGTTTTGGGGGGCGACTGACTGAAGCTTTCTTT
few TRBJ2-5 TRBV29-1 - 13 CSGLRDIQETQYF TGCAGCGGCCTCCGGGACATCCAAGAGACCCAGTACTTC